This TCR beta chain was captured by sequencing in a study of cytomegalovirus exposure and HLA in healthy donors. In the case of this clone: The antigen is unknown.

V gave up 0 bases and J gave up 4 bases; unmatched junction bases: 8. The CDR3 totals 16 residues. Germline CDR1 and CDR2: SGDLS and YYNGEE. Broader study findings: Per published reports, the classifier diagnosed cytomegalovirus status with high specificity and sensitivity. In a later analysis, TCR association rates varied by HLA locus: DRB1 most, HLA-C fewest.

Both 60 Vbeta primers and 13 Jbeta primers went into the PCR. Method: immunoSEQ multiplex PCR; TCRdb's copy keeps in-frame clones and lacks some. This sample has about 120,000 clones; more than 65% occur once, and the top ten carry about an eighth. Sequenced input: PBMCs. The V and J genes are TRBV9 and TRBJ2-5; 8 positions match TRBD2. The TCR originated in a man between 25 and 39 years old in good health and CMV-seropositive. The DNA of the CDR3 is TGTGCCAGCAGCGTAGAGCCGGGGGGGCCGGTAGAGACCCAGTACTTC. It specifies CASSVEPGGPVETQYF. The variable domain in full, completed from reference TRBV9 and TRBJ2-5, reads DSGVTQTPKHLITATGQRVTLRCSPRSGDLSVYWYQQSLDQGLQFLIQYYNGEERAKGNILERFSAQQFPDLHSELNLSSLELGDSALYFCASSVEPGGPVETQYFGPGTRLLVL.